The present TCR beta chain was sequenced within a study of cytomegalovirus exposure and HLA in healthy donors. Concerning this clone itself: What it binds is unknown.

Study findings and constraints: Reported performance of the classifier showed diagnosis of cytomegalovirus status with high specificity and sensitivity. An observed cluster of highly shared sequence variants was recorded as a likely sequencing artifact. CMV serostatus was the only recorded immune exposure for donors.

PCR employed 60 Vbeta and 13 Jbeta primers. The table came from immunoSEQ multiplex PCR; TCRdb's copy has only in-frame clones and leaves some out. Of approximately 220,000 clones in the sample, roughly 84% were seen once. Per germline, CDR1 LNHDA and CDR2 SQIVND (reference sequence). The CDR3 is 15 residues long. J was trimmed by 2 bases and V by 5 bases; bases with no gene match: 7. Sequencing was done on a sample of PBMCs. This clonotype was sampled from a boy aged 2-15 years in good health and CMV-seronegative. The V and J genes are TRBV19 and TRBJ1-1; TRBD1 aligns across 8 bases. The CDR3 is CASSPWTGLNTEAFF. The CDR3, as DNA: TGTGCCAGTAGTCCCTGGACAGGGCTCAACACTGAAGCTTTCTTT.